The sample holds a few counts of the clone carrying this TCR beta chain. The antigen remains undetermined. The data derive from a study of early T cells in non-severe SARS-CoV-2 infection. Study in general: Sequencing targeted bulk RNA from unsorted whole blood, leaving chains unpaired. General study findings and limits: The VDJdb matching leaned toward anti-spike CD8 responses and overlooked private and CD4 specificities.

Tagging with unique molecular identifiers was applied to individual cDNA molecules. Each CDR3 protein gets one entry after TCRdb re-called the 5' RACE reads with MiXCR. The sample shows 45,000 to 55,000 distinct CDR3 sequences, approximately 6.2% of them seen only once. The CDR3 loop spans 16 amino acids. Trimming took 0 bases from V and 7 from J, leaving 16 bases between them. Germline V gene sequence: CDR1 MNHEY, CDR2 SVGEGT. This TCR was sampled from an adult who was a healthcare worker with PCR-confirmed SARS-CoV-2 infection or an uninfected control (not recorded which). Sequencing input: whole blood. The rearrangement links TRBV6-2 or TRBV6-3 to TRBJ2-1; D call uncertain. The CDR3 region is CASSYSDGGLRNEQFF. In nucleotides, the CDR3 is TGTGCCAGCAGTTACTCCGATGGCGGCTTGAGGAATGAGCAGTTCTTC.